Listed below are T cell receptor beta chains from one sample, sequenced in a study of PD-1 blockade in classical Hodgkin lymphoma. Assay used: immunoSEQ multiplex PCR; TCRdb lists only in-frame clones, some missing. The sample has more than 9,000 clones; roughly 80% are singletons. The specimen comprised CD4+ T cells from blood, sampled before the fourth cycle of nivolumab. Receptors were obtained from a human donor with classical Hodgkin lymphoma. The CDR3 runs from the conserved cysteine through the conserved F or W. Fields, in order: V gene, J gene, clone size, D gene, CDR3 DNA, CDR3 protein. D genes are given only for firm matches. Clone size is shown for a subset of rows, as once, few, many or a class of expanded clone.

>TRBV6-6|TRBJ1-2|NA|TRBD1
TGTGCCAGCGGGGGCAGGGGGGAAGTGGGTGGCTACACCTTC
CASGGRGEVGGYTF
>TRBV11-2|TRBJ2-3|NA|TRBD2
TGTGCCAGCAGCTTAATAGCGGGAGTCGGCACAGATACGCAGTATTTT
CASSLIAGVGTDTQYF
>TRBV6-1|TRBJ2-7|NA|NA
TGTGCCAGCTCGGGAGTCACAACCTACGAGCAGTACTTC
CASSGVTTYEQYF
>TRBV6-1|TRBJ1-4|NA|NA
TGTGCCAGCACCAGCACCAGAAGACTGTTTTTT
CASTSTRRLFF
>TRBV7-9|TRBJ2-1|NA|NA
TGTGCCAGCAGCTTAACCGGGACCGAGAATGAGCAGTTCTTC
CASSLTGTENEQFF
>TRBV19|TRBJ1-5|NA|TRBD1
TGTGCCAGTAGTCAACAGGGGCAGCCCCTGCCCCAGCATTTT
CASSQQGQPLPQHF
>TRBV18|TRBJ2-1|NA|TRBD1
TGTGCCAGCTCACCCCTGACAGGGGGAGACAATGAGCAGTTCTTC
CASSPLTGGDNEQFF
>TRBV7-2|TRBJ1-6|NA|TRBD1
TGTGCCAGCAGCACAAAAACCGGGACAGGAGGTTCACCCCTCCACTTT
CASSTKTGTGGSPLHF
>TRBV6-6|TRBJ1-3|few|NA
TGTGCCAGCAGGTGGACAGAGAGCTCTGGAAACACCATATATTTT
CASRWTESSGNTIYF
>TRBV28|TRBJ1-5|NA|NA
TGTGCCAGCAGTTTTAAGTCTTGGCTAAGCAATCAGCCCCAGCATTTT
CASSFKSWLSNQPQHF
>TRBV7-2|TRBJ2-1|NA|NA
TGTGCCAGCGGGAGGCTCCGCAATGAGCAGTTCTTC
CASGRLRNEQFF
>TRBV5-1|TRBJ1-3|NA|NA
TGCGCCAGCAGCTACCTCCAGTACTCGTCTGGAAACACCATATATTTT
CASSYLQYSSGNTIYF
>TRBV2|TRBJ2-7|NA|TRBD1
TGTGCCAGCAGGGCGGACAGGAACTCCTACGAGCAGTACTTC
CASRADRNSYEQYF
>TRBV4-1|TRBJ2-7|NA|NA
TGCGCCAGCAGCCAAGAGGCCGCGGAGGTCTCCTACGAGCAGTACTTC
CASSQEAAEVSYEQYF
>TRBV9|TRBJ1-2|once|TRBD1
TGTGCCAGCAGCCTAGGGACAGCAACTAACTATGGCTACACCTTC
CASSLGTATNYGYTF
>TRBV20-1|TRBJ1-4|NA|NA
TGCAGTGCCAAGGAACGAAAACTGTTTTTT
CSAKERKLFF
>TRBV28|TRBJ2-7|NA|NA
TGTGCCAGCAAGGAAAACGGCTACGAGCAGTACTTC
CASKENGYEQYF
>TRBV30|TRBJ1-2|NA|NA
TGTGCCTACCGGGAACTAACCGGTCCATGGAGCTACACCTTC
CAYRELTGPWSYTF
>TRBV5-5|TRBJ2-2|NA|TRBD2
TGTGCCAGCAGCCCTACGATAGCGGGAAACACCGGGGAGCTGTTTTTT
CASSPTIAGNTGELFF